The T cell receptor beta chain described here comes from a study of blood T cells in healthy people across ages. Total RNA, at least 5 micrograms per sample, was extracted from PBMCs. The study, taken as a whole, reports: Per million T cells, the diversity of TCR beta decreased roughly linearly as age advanced. Comparison with aged donors showed that long-lived donors had more naive CD4+ cells and higher diversity.

Germline CDR1 reads SGHDT; CDR2 reads YYEEEE. The CDR3 contains 16 residues. V gave up 4 bases and J gave up 7 bases; unmatched junction bases: 11. Next came a second PCR, run for about 7 to 12 cycles, which used a sample-barcoded 5' primer along with a J-beta primer mix. Using its own MiXCR run on the 5' RACE reads, TCRdb lists one record per CDR3 protein. The sample contains about 970,000 distinct CDR3 sequences, 51% of which appear only once. In the case of this clonotype: Its antigen is undetermined.

The sequence came from an older woman in good health. The chain uses TRBV5-6 and TRBJ1-6, with 7 bases fitting TRBD1. The sample comprised blood. The CDR3 DNA reads TGTGCCAGCAGCCATAGAGGGGGCGTAATCAATTCACCCCTCCACTTT. Translation: CASSHRGGVINSPLHF. Combining the CDR3 with reference TRBV5-6 and TRBJ1-6 gives the whole variable domain DAGVTQSPTHLIKTRGQQVTLRCSPKSGHDTVSWYQQALGQGPQFIFQYYEEEERQRGNFPDRFSGHQFPNYSSELNVNALLLGDSALYLCASSHRGGVINSPLHFGNGTRLTVT.